This TCR beta chain was found in a study of blood T cells in healthy people across ages. The V and J ends lost 1 base and 5 bases respectively, with 14 bases between them. This CDR3 comprises 15 residues. Germline CDR1 and CDR2: SGHTA and FQGNSA. PCR was performed a second time for about 7 to 11 cycles using a sample-barcoded 5' primer and a J-beta primer mix. TCRdb re-called the 5' RACE reads with MiXCR, one entry per CDR3 protein. Here the sample spans 1.5 million to 1.9 million distinct CDR3 sequences, about 42% being singletons. The chain is built from TRBV7-2 and TRBJ1-1; weak D call: TRBD1 (6 bases). The source is a woman under 30 in good health. The source material was blood. The CDR3 DNA sequence: TGTGCCAGCAGCTTAGTCGGGGGGCATCAGACTGAAGCTTTCTTT. Translated, it gives CASSLVGGHQTEAFF. The full variable domain, completed using reference TRBV7-2 and TRBJ1-1, is GAGVSQSPSNKVTEKGKDVELRCDPISGHTALYWYRQSLGQGLEFLIYFQGNSAPDKSGLPSDRFSAERTGGSVSTLTIQRTQQEDSAVYLCASSLVGGHQTEAFFGQGTRLTVV.